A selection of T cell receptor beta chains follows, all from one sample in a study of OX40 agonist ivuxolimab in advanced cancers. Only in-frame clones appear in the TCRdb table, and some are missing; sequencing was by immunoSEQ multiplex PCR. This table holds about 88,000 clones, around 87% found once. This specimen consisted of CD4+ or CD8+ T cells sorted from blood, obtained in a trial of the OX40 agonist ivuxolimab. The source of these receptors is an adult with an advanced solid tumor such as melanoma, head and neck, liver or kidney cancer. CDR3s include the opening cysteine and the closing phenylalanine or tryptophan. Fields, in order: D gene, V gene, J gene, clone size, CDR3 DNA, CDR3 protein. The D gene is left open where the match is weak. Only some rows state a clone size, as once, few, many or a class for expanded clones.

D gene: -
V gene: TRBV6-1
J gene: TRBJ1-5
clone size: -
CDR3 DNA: TGTGCCAGCAGATTGGCGAGATCGGGCAATCAGCCCCAGCATTTT
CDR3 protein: CASRLARSGNQPQHF

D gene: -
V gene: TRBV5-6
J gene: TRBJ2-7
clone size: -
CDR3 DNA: TGTGCCAGCAAGACATTAGCCGACAGCTCCTACGAGCAGTACTTC
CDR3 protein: CASKTLADSSYEQYF

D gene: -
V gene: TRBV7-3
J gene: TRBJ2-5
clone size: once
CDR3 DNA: TGTGCCAGCAGCGCAGGGACGGGACAAGAGACCCAGTACTTC
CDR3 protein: CASSAGTGQETQYF

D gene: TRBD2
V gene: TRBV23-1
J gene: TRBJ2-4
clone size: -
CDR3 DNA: TGCGCCAGCAGTCAATCGGATTTGAGGGACACTCAGCGGGAGGAGGCCAAAAACATTCAGTACTTC
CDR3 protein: CASSQSDLRDTQREEAKNIQYF

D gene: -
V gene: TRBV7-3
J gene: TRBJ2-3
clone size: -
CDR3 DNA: TGTGCCAGCAGCCTAGTGGGAGATACGCAGTATTTT
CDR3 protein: CASSLVGDTQYF

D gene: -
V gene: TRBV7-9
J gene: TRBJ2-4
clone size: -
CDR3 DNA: TGTGCCAGCAGCTTAGATAGGGGGGTAGGAATTCAGTACTTC
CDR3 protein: CASSLDRGVGIQYF

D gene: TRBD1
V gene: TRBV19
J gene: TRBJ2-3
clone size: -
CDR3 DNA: TGTGCCAGTAGTCCCAGGGGGGATACGCAGTATTTT
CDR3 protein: CASSPRGDTQYF

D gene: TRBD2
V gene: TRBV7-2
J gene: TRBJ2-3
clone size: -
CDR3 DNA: TGTGCCAGCAGCCTGACTAGCGGGAGGGCCGGGGGTACGCAGTATTTT
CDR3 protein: CASSLTSGRAGGTQYF

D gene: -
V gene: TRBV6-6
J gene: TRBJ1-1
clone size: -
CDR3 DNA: TGTGCCAGCAGTCCAACAGAAAACACTGAAGCTTTCTTT
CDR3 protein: CASSPTENTEAFF

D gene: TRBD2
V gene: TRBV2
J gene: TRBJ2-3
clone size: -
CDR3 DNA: TGTGCCAGCAGAGCTACTAGCGGGAGGCCTACAGATACGCAGTATTTT
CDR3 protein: CASRATSGRPTDTQYF

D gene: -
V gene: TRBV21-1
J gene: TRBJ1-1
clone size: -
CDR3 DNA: TGTGCCAGCAGCGAAAGTCGGAGGGGCGGCATGAACACTGAAGCTTTCTTT
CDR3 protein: CASSESRRGGMNTEAFF

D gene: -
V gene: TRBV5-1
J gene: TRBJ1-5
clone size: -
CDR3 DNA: TGCGCCAGCAGCCGCGGGGAGAATCAGCCCCAGCATTTT
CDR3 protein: CASSRGENQPQHF

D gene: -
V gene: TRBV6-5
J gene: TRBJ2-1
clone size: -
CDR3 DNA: TGTGCCAGCAGACCCACAGCCTCCTACAATGAGCAGTTCTTC
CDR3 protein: CASRPTASYNEQFF

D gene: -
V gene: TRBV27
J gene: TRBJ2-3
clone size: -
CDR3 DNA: TGTGCCAGCAGTCCCCGGACACTTAGCACAGATACGCAGTATTTT
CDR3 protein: CASSPRTLSTDTQYF

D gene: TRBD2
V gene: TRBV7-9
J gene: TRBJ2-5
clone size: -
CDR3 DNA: TGTGCCAGCAGACGGACTAGCGGGGGGCCAGAGACCCAGTACTTC
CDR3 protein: CASRRTSGGPETQYF

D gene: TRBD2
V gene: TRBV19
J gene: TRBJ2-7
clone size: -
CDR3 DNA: TGTGCCAGTACCCTAGCGGCTAACACCTACGAGCAGTACTTC
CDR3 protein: CASTLAANTYEQYF

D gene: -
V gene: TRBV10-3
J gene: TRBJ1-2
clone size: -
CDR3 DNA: TGTGCCATCAGTGAACCGGGCAATTCGAACTATGGCTACACCTTC
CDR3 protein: CAISEPGNSNYGYTF

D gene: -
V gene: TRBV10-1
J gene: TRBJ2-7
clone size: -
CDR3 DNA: TGCGCCAGCAGCCGTGGAGGGCGGGCCGAGCAGTACTTC
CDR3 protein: CASSRGGRAEQYF

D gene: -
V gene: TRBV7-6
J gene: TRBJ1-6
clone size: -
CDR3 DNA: TGTGCCAGCAGCTTAACCACCCCAGGAGGTAATTCACCCCTCCACTTT
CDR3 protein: CASSLTTPGGNSPLHF

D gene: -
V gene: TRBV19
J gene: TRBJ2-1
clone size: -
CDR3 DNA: TGTGCCAGTAGTGCCGCCCCGTACAATGAGCAGTTCTTC
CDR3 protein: CASSAAPYNEQFF

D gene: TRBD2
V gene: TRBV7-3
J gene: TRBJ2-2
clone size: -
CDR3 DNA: TGTGCCAGCAGCCGGACTAGCGGAGACACCGGGGAGCTGTTTTTT
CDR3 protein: CASSRTSGDTGELFF

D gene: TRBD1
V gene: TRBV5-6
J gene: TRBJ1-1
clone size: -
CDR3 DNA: TGTGCCAGCAGCCCCCGGGACAGGAACACTGAAGCTTTCTTT
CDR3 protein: CASSPRDRNTEAFF

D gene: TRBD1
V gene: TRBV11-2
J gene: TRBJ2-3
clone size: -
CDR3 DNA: TGTGCCAGCAGCTCGGACAGGGGTCACACAGATACGCAGTATTTT
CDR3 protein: CASSSDRGHTDTQYF

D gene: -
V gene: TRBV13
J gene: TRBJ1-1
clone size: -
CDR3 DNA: TGTGCCAGCAGCTTTAGGGGCAGTGAAGCTTTCTTT
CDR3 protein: CASSFRGSEAFF

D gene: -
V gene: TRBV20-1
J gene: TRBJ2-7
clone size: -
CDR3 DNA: TGCAGTGCTCCGGACAGTTACGAGCAGTACTTC
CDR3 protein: CSAPDSYEQYF

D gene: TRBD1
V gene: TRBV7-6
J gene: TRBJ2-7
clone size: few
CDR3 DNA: TGTGCCAGCAGCCCCAGGGGGTACGAGCAGTACTTC
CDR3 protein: CASSPRGYEQYF

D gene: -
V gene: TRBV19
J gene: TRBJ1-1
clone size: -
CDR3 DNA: TGTGCCAGTAGAGACAGACTGAACACTGAAGCTTTCTTT
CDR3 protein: CASRDRLNTEAFF

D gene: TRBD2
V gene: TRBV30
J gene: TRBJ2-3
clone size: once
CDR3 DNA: TGTGCCTGGAGTGTAACCGGGGGGGCTTATACGCAGTATTTT
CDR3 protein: CAWSVTGGAYTQYF

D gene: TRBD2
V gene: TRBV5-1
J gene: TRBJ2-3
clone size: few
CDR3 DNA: TGCGCCAGCAGCCCCTGGGTGGGTAGCGGGAATAGCCCAGATACGCAGTATTTT
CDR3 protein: CASSPWVGSGNSPDTQYF

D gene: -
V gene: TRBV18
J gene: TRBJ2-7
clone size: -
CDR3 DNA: TGTGCCAGCTCAGAAGGGCAGGGGATTGCCCACGAGCAGTACTTC
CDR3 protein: CASSEGQGIAHEQYF

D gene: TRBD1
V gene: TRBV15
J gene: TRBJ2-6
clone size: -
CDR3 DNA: TGTGCCACCAGCAGAACAGGACAGGGCGGGGCCAACGTCCTGACTTTC
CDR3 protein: CATSRTGQGGANVLTF

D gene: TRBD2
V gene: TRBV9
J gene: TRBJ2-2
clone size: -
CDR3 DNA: TGTGCCAGCAGCCCCCAGACTAGCGGCAACACCGGGGAGCTGTTTTTT
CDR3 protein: CASSPQTSGNTGELFF

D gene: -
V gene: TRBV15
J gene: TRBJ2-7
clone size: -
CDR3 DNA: TGTGCCACCAGCAGAGATCAACAGGAGGCTAGGGAGCAGTACTTC
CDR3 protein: CATSRDQQEAREQYF

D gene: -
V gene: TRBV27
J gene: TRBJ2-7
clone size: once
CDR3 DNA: TGTGCCAGCAGTCCCCGACAGGTATCCTACGAGCAGTACTTC
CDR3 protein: CASSPRQVSYEQYF

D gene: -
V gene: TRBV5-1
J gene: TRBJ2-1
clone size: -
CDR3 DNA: TGCGCCAGCAGCTTCCTTCCTCCGCCCGGGACTGCGTACAATGAGCAGTTCTTC
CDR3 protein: CASSFLPPPGTAYNEQFF

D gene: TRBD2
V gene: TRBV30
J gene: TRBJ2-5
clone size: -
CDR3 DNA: TGTGCCTGGAGAGGGGGGACTAGCGGGGGACCCCAAGAGACCCAGTACTTC
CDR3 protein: CAWRGGTSGGPQETQYF

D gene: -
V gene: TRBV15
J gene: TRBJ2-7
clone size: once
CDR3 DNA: TGTGCCACCAGCAGAGAACGGAGCGTCTCCTACGAGCAGTACTTC
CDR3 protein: CATSRERSVSYEQYF

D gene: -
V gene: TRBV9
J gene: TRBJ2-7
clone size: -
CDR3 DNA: TGTGCCAGCAGCGTATTGGGCAGCTCCTACGAGCAGTACTTC
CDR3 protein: CASSVLGSSYEQYF

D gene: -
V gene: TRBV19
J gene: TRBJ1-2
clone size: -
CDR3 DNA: TGTGCCAGTAGTAAAGAGAGGACCCGAGATGGCTACACCTTC
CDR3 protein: CASSKERTRDGYTF

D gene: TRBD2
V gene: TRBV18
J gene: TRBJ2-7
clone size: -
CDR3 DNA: TGTGCCAGCACTAGTAGCGGGGGGGACGAGCAGTACTTC
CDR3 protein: CASTSSGGDEQYF

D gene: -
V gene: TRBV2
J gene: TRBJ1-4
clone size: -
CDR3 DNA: TGTGCCAGCAGTTTGACAACCGTGGGTGAAAAACTGTTTTTT
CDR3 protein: CASSLTTVGEKLFF

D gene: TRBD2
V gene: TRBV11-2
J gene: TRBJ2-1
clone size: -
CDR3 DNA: TGTGCCAGCAGCACCCTACTAGCGGGGGGGCGTAATGAGCAGTTCTTC
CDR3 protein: CASSTLLAGGRNEQFF

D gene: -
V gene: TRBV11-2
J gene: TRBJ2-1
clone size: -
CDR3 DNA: TGTGCCAGCAGCTTACAGCCAGAGAACAATGAGCAGTTCTTC
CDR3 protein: CASSLQPENNEQFF

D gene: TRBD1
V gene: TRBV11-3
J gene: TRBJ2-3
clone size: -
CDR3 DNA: TGTGCCAGCAGCTTGACAGGGTGGGGCACAGATACGCAGTATTTT
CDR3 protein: CASSLTGWGTDTQYF

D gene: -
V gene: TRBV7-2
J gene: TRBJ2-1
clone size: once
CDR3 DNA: TGTGCCAGCAGCTTGCACAGCGCGGGGAATGAGCAGTTCTTC
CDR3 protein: CASSLHSAGNEQFF

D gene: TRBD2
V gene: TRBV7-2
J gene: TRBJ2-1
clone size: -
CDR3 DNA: TGTGCCAGCAGCTTAGGGCCTAGCGGGGGTAACAATGAGCAGTTCTTC
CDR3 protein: CASSLGPSGGNNEQFF

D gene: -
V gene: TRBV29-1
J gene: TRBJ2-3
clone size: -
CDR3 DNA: TGCAGCGTCTGGGGATCCACAGATACGCAGTATTTT
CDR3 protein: CSVWGSTDTQYF

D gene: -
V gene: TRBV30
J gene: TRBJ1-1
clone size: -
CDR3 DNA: TGTGCCTGGAGTATAAACTCAGGGACGGGTGAAGCTTTCTTT
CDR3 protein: CAWSINSGTGEAFF

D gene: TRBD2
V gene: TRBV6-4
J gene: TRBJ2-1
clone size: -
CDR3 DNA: TGTGCCAGCAGTAGGGGTAGCGGGCTCTACAATGAGCAGTTCTTC
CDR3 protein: CASSRGSGLYNEQFF

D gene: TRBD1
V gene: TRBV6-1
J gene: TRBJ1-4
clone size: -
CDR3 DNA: TGTGCCAGCCTTAAGGGGGCGGCGGATGAAAAACTGTTTTTT
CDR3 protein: CASLKGAADEKLFF

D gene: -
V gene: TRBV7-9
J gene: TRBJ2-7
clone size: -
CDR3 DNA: TGTGCCAGCAGCTTAGCTGCGGGGGCCGAGCAGTACTTC
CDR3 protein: CASSLAAGAEQYF

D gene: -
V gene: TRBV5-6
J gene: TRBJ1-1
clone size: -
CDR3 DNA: TGTGCCAGTGGGTTAGTGAAGAACACTGAAGCTTTCTTT
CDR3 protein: CASGLVKNTEAFF

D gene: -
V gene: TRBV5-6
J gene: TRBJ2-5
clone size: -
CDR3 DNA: TGTGCCAGCAGCGTGACAGCTCAAGAGACCCAGTACTTC
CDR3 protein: CASSVTAQETQYF

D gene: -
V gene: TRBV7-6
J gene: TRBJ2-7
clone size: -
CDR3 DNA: TGTGCCAGCAGCCCTGGGACGGTGGGGTACGAGCAGTACTTC
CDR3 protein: CASSPGTVGYEQYF

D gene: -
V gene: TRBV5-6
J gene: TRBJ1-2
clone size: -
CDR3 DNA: TGTGCCAGCAGCTTGGATGGCAGGGCACAGGGCTACACCTTC
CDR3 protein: CASSLDGRAQGYTF